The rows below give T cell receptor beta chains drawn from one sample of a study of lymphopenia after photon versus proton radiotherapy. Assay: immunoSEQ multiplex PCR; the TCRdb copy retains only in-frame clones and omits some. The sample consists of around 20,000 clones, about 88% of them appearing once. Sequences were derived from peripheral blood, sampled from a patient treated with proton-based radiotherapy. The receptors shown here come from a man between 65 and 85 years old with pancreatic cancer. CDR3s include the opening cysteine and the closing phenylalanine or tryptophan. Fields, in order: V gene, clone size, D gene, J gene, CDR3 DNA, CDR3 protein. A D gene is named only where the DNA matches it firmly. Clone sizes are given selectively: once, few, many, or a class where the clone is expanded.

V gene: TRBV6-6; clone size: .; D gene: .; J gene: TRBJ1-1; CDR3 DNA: TGTGCCAGCAGGCACCCCCCGGGAGGGAGCACTGAAGCTTTCTTT; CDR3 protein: CASRHPPGGSTEAFF
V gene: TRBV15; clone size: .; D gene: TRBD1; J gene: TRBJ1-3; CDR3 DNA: TGTGCCACCAGCAGACCTGGACAGGGGGCGTTGAATGGCACCATATATTTT; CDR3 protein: CATSRPGQGALNGTIYF
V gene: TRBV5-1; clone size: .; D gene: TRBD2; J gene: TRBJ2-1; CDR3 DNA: TGCGCCAGCAGCCTCTATAAAAAAAGGGCCCAGCGGGAAAGTGAGCAGTTCTTC; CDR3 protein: CASSLYKKRAQRESEQFF
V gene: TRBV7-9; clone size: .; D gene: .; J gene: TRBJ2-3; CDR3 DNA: TGTGCCATCCCTGTCTCGGGGGAGTCCACAGATACGCAGTATTTT; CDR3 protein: CAIPVSGESTDTQYF
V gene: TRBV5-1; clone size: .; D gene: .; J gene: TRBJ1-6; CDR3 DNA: TGCGCCAGCAGCTTGGGGCAGCTGGGTGAGGGCTATAATTCACCCCTCCACTTT; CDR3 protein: CASSLGQLGEGYNSPLHF
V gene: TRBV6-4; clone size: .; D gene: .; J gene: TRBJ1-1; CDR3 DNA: TGTGCCAGCAGTACTACTGAGAACACTGAAGCTTTCTTT; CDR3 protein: CASSTTENTEAFF
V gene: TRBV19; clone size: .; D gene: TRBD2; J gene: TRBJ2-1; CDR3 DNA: TGTGCCAGTAGGAAGAGCGGGGCTGCCTACAATGAGCAGTTCTTC; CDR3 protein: CASRKSGAAYNEQFF
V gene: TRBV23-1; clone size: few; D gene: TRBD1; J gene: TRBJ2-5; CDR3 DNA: TGCGCCAACCCCGCGACAGGGGTGATGGAGACCCAGTACTTC; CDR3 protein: CANPATGVMETQYF
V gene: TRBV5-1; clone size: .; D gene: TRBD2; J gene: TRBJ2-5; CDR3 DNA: TGCGCCAGCAGCTTGGGGCTGCGGGGGGAGGGAGAGACCCAGTACTTC; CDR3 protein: CASSLGLRGEGETQYF
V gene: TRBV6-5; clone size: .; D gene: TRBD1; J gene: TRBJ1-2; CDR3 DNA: TGTGCCAGCAGTTTGGACAGGGCGACGAGCTACACCTTC; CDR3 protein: CASSLDRATSYTF
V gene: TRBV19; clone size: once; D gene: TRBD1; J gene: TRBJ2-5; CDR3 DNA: TGTGCCAGTAGAAAGACAGGGGGCGCGTCGGAGACCCAGTACTTC; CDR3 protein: CASRKTGGASETQYF
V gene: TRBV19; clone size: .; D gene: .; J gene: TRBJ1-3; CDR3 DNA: TGTGCCAGTAGTAGGGGCGCGGAAGGAAACACCATATATTTT; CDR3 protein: CASSRGAEGNTIYF
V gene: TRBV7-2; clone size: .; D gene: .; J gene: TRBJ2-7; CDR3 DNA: TGTGCCAGCAGCTCGCCAGGGAGTTTGAAGCAGTACTTC; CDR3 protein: CASSSPGSLKQYF
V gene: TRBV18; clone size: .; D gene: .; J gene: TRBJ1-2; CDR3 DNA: TGTGCCAGCTCACCCCGGGACACCCCCTCTAACTATGGCTACACCTTC; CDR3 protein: CASSPRDTPSNYGYTF
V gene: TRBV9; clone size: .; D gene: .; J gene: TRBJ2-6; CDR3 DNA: TGTGCCAGCAGCGTAGAGGGCTCTGGGGCCAACGTCCTGACTTTC; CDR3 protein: CASSVEGSGANVLTF
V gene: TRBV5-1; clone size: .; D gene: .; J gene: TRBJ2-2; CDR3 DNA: TGCGCCAGCAGCTTGTGGGGGCCGAACACCGGGGAGCTGTTTTTT; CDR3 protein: CASSLWGPNTGELFF
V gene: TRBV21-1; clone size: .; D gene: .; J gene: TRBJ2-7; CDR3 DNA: TGTGCCAGCAGCGCCCGCGCAGACAGGGCCCGGGTCTCCTACGAGCAGTACTTC; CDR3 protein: CASSARADRARVSYEQYF
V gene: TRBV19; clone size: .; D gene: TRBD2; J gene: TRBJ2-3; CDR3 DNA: TGTGCCAGTGCCCGGGGGGGGTGGGGCACAGATACGCAGTATTTT; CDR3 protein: CASARGGWGTDTQYF
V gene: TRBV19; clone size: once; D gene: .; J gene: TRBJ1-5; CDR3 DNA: TGTGCCAGTAGTCGACCGAATTTAGCAGGGCAGCCCCAGCATTTT; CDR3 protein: CASSRPNLAGQPQHF
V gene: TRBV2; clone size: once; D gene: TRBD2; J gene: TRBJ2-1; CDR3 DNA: TGTGCCAGCAGCCCTGGGACTAGCGGATACTACAATGAGCAGTTCTTC; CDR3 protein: CASSPGTSGYYNEQFF
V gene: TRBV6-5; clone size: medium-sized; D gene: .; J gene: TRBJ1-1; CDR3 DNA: TGTGCCAGCAGCCCGGGGACTGAAGCTTTCTTT; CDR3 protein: CASSPGTEAFF
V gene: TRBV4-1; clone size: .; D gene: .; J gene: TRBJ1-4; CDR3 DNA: TGCGCCAGCAGCCAAGTGTGGGGAACTAATGAAAAACTGTTTTTT; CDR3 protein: CASSQVWGTNEKLFF
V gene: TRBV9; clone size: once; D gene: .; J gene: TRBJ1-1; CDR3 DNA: TGTGCCAGCAGCGCGGACGGGCGTACTGAAGCTTTCTTT; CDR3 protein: CASSADGRTEAFF
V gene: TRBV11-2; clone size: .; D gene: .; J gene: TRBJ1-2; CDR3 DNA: TGTGCCAGCAGCTCAACCCCCTATGGCTACACCTTC; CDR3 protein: CASSSTPYGYTF
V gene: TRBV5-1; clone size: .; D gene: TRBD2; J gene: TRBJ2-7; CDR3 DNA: TGCGCCAGCAGCCCCGGGACTAGCGCAGCCTACGAGCAGTACTTC; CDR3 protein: CASSPGTSAAYEQYF
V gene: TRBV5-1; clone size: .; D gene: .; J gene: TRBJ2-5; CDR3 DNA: TGCGCCAGCAGCTTGGTGACGGCCCAAGAGACCCAGTACTTC; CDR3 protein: CASSLVTAQETQYF
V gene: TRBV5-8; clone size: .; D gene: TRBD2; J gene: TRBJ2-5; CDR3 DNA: TGTGCCAGCAGCTTGGCGGGAGGGTACCAAGAGACCCAGTACTTC; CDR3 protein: CASSLAGGYQETQYF
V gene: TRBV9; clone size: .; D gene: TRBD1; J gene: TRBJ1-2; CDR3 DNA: TGTGCCAGCAGCGCCGGGACAGGGACCAACTATGGCTACACCTTC; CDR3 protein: CASSAGTGTNYGYTF
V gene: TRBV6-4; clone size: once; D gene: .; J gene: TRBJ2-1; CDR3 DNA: TGTGCCAGCAGTGACTCGATTGGCGGGGGCCGTTCCAATGAGCAGTTCTTC; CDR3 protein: CASSDSIGGGRSNEQFF
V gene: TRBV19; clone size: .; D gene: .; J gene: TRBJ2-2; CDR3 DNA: TGTGCCAGTAGCCAAACAGGGTTCACCGGGGAGCTGTTTTTT; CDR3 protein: CASSQTGFTGELFF
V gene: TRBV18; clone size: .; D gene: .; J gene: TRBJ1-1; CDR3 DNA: TGTGCCAGCTCACCAGGGTTACAACTAGACACTGAAGCTTTCTTT; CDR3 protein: CASSPGLQLDTEAFF
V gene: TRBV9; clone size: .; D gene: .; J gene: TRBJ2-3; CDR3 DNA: TGTGCCAGCAGCGTAGGTGTGTGGCAGGCCACAGATACGCAGTATTTT; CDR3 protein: CASSVGVWQATDTQYF
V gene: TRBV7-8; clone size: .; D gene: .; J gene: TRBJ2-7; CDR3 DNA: TGTGCCAGCAGCCCCACAGGGAGCCGGAGCTCCTACGAGCAGTACTTC; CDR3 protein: CASSPTGSRSSYEQYF
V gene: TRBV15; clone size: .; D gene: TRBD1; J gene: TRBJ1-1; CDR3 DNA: TGTGCCACCAGCAGACCCGGGACAGGGGGGAACACTGAAGCTTTCTTT; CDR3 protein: CATSRPGTGGNTEAFF
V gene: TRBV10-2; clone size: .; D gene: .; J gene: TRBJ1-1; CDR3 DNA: TGCGCCAGCAGTGCGGGCTCTAACACTGAAGCTTTCTTT; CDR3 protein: CASSAGSNTEAFF
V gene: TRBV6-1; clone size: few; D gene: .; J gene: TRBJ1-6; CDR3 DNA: TGTGCCAGCAGCGGGATCCTATTCGATAATTCACCCCTCCACTTT; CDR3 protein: CASSGILFDNSPLHF
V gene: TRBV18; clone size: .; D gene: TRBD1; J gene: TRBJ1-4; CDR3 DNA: TGTGCCAGCTCACCTCTCGGAAGACAGGGGAGCGGAACTAATGAAAAACTGTTTTTT; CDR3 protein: CASSPLGRQGSGTNEKLFF
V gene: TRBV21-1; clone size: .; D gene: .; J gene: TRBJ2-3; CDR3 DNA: TGTGCCAGCAGCAAAGCTCCCAGCTATACGGGACTAGCGGGAGACTCCACAGATACGCAGTATTTT; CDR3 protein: CASSKAPSYTGLAGDSTDTQYF
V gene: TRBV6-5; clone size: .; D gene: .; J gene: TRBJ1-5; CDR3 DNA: TGTGCCAGCAGTTTAGGGGCAGGGGAGAGCAATCAGCCCCAGCATTTT; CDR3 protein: CASSLGAGESNQPQHF
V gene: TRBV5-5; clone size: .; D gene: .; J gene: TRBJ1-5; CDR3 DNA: TGTGCCAGCAGCTCTGTCTGGGGAATGTCGGAACAGCCCCAGCATTTT; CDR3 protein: CASSSVWGMSEQPQHF
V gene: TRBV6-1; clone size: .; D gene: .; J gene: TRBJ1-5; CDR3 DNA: TGTGCCAGCAGTGTATCCACCGGGACAACGAGTCAGCCCCAGCATTTT; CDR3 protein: CASSVSTGTTSQPQHF
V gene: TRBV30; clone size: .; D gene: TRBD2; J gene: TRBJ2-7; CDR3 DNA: TGTGCCTGGAGTGTACGCGGGAGGTGGGCCGAGCAGTACTTC; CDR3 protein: CAWSVRGRWAEQYF
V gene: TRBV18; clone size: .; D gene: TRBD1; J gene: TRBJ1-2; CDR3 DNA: TGTGCCAGCTCACCTCGGGACAGCGCTAACTATGGCTACACCTTC; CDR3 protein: CASSPRDSANYGYTF
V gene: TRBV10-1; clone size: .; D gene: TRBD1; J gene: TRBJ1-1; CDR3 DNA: TGCGCCAGCAGCGAACGGACAGGGGCTTACACTGAAGCTTTCTTT; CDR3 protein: CASSERTGAYTEAFF
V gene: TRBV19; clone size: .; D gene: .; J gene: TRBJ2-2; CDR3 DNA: TGTGCCCTGGGGTCAAACACCGGGGAGCTGTTTTTT; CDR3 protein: CALGSNTGELFF
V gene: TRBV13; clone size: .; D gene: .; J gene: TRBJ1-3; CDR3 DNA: TGTGCCAGCAGCTATGGAAACACCATATATTTT; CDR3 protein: CASSYGNTIYF
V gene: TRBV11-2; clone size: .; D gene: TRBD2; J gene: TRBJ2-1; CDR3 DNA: TGTGCCAGCAGGGGAACTAGCGGGAGGTTGAATGAGCAGTTCTTC; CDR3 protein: CASRGTSGRLNEQFF
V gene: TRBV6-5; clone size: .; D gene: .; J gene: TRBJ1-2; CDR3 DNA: TGTGCCAGCACCCGGGATCCCGGCGCAGATGGCTACACCTTC; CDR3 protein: CASTRDPGADGYTF